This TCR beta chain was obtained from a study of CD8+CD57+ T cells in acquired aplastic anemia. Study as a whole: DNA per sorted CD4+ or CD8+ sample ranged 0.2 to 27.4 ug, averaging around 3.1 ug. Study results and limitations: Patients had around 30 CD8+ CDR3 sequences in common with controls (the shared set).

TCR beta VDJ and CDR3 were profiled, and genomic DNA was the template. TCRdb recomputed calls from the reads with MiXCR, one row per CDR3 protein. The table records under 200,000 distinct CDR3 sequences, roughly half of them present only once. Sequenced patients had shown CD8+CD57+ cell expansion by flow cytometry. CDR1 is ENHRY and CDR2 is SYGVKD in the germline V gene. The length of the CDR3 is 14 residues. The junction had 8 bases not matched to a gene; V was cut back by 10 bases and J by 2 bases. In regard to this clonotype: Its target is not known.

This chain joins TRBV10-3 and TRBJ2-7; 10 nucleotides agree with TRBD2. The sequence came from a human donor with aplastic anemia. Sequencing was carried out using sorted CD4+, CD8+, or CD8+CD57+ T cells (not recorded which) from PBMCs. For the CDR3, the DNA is TGTGCCACCTCACTAGCGGGGCAGGCCTACGAGCAGTACTTC. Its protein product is CATSLAGQAYEQYF.